This entry lists 5 T cell receptor beta chains sequenced from one sample in a study of T cell clonality in common variable immunodeficiency. Findings and limits, study-wide: Reportedly, TCR beta sequences from common variable immunodeficiency showed fewer deletions and N-nucleotide insertions.

Some clones are missing from TCRdb's copy, which holds only in-frame ones; the method was immunoSEQ multiplex PCR. Listed here are about 19,000 clones without any singletons, the top ten holding more than 2%. These receptors' antigens are unknown. The sequenced material came from peripheral blood mononuclear cells. These receptors came from a human donor with common variable immunodeficiency.

With regard to this clone: The read stops 3 residues short of the end of the CDR3; the missing end is completed from the germline J gene. The chain has TRBV2 and TRBJ2-5; 7 bases map to TRBD1. From germline, CDR1 is SNHLY and CDR2 FYNNEI. J gave up 1 base and V 7 bases, and 3 bases lay outside the gene matches. The CDR3 is 13 amino acids. The CDR3 bases that were read are TGTGCCAGCAACGGACAGGCCCAAGAGACC. Amino acid sequence: CASNGQAQET. The whole CDR3 region reads CASNGQAQETQYF.

This clone came up many times. The CDR3 extends 3 residues past the end of the read, so its final part is completed from the germline J gene. The chain recombines TRBV14 with TRBJ2-3, with D possibly TRBD1 on 5 matching bases. This CDR3 region has 15 residues. The ends were cut back, 1 base at V and 0 bases at J, with 8 bases in the middle. Germline CDR1 and CDR2: SGHDN and FVKESK. This CDR3 reads CASSQGQPSTDTQYF. Partial CDR3 DNA: TGTGCCAGCAGCCAAGGACAGCCTAGCACAGATACG.

This clone has more than one count but fewer than ten. The read finishes 3 residues shy of the CDR3 end, and the germline J gene is used to complete it. The rearrangement links TRBV2 to TRBJ1-4; perhaps TRBD1 as D (5 bases). This CDR3 has 15 residues. Trimming removed 8 bases from V and 6 bases from J, with 19 bases in between. CDR1 is SNHLY, CDR2 FYNNEI, per germline. Incomplete CDR3 DNA: TGTGCCAGCGGGGGGAGGGACGTAAGTGATGAAAAA. It yields the protein CASGGRDVSDEK. In full, the CDR3 is CASGGRDVSDEKLFF.

This clone was counted many times. The CDR3 end lies 3 residues beyond the end of the read and is filled in from the germline J gene. V and J are TRBV18 and TRBJ2-2; no definite D call. The CDR3 has 14 residues. The V end was cut by 2 bases, the J end by 6 bases, with 10 bases between. Germline V gene lookup returns CDR1 KGHSH and CDR2 LQKENI. CDR3 DNA (partial): TGTGCCAGCTCACCATTCCGGGTAGCCGGGGAG. It translates to CASSPFRVAGE. The complete CDR3 sequence is CASSPFRVAGELFF.

This clone was detected many times. The CDR3 end is not reached by the read, which stops 3 residues before it; the germline J gene fills it in. The J gene is TRBJ2-3, the V gene TRBV19; TRBD1 aligns across 11 bases. CDR1 LNHDA and CDR2 SQIVND come from the germline V gene (reference sequence). The J segment lost 7 bases and the V segment lost 5 bases, leaving 11 bases of the junction unmatched. The CDR3 has 16 amino acids. CDR3: CASSFRDRGSSNTQYF. The DNA read from the CDR3 is TGTGCCAGTAGTTTCCGGGACAGGGGGTCCTCTAATACG.